This T cell receptor (beta chain) was documented in a study of beta chain features in type 1 diabetes. This clone has only a few counts. The investigators reverse transcribed all of the isolated RNA, so they sequenced expressed TCRB transcripts. Using immunoSEQ multiplex PCR, the repertoire was profiled, and TCRdb retains in-frame clones only, with some absent. Altogether some 400,000 clones are present, more than 12% being singletons, with the ten largest covering 0.019%. This CDR3 comprises 15 residues. With 2 bases removed from V and 8 bases from J, the gap between germline ends came to 15 bases. CDR1 SEHNR and CDR2 FQNEAQ come from the germline V gene (reference sequence). The collection from each donor was one heparinised blood draw averaging roughly 0.12 L. Central memory, naive, regulatory and stem cell-like memory CD4+ cells were sorted by CD45RO/CCR7/CD25/CD127/CD95/CD27.

The source material was naive CD4+ T cells from blood. The sequence came from a woman aged 18 to 35 in good health. The V gene is TRBV7-9, the J gene TRBJ1-4; no definite D call. CDR3 region: CASSLNSGRWEKLFF. Written as DNA, the CDR3 is TGTGCCAGCAGCTTAAACAGCGGTCGTTGGGAAAAACTGTTTTTT.